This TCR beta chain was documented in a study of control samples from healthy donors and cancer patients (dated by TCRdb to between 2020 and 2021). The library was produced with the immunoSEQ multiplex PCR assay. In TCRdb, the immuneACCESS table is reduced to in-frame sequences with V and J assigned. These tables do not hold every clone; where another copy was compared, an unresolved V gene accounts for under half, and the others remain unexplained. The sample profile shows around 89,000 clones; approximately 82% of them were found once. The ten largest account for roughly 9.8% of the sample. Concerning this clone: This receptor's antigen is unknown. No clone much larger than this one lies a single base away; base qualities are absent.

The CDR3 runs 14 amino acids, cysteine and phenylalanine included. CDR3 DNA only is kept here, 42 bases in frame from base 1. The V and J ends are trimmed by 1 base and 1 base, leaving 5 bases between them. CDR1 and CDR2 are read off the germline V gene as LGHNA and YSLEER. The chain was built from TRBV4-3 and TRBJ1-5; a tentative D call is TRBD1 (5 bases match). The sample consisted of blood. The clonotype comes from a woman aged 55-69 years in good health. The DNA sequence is TGCGCCAGCAGCCAAGGGACAAGCAATCAGCCCCAGCATTTT. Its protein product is CASSQGTSNQPQHF.